This TCR beta chain emerged from a study of T-cell reconstitution after alpha-beta-depleted transplantation in children. Unique molecular identifiers were incorporated during preparation of the TCRbeta library. TCRdb re-analysed the PCR reads in MiXCR, keeping a single row per CDR3 protein. Counted here are around 490,000 distinct CDR3 sequences, approximately 10% occurring once; the ten biggest clones make up 13% to 15%. The CDR3 contains 14 residues. CDR1 and CDR2 from the germline V gene are SGHTA and FQGNSA. Trimming removed 2 bases at V and 5 bases at J, with 12 bases between. For this clonotype: No antigen is known for it.

Overall study findings and caveats: Alpha-beta T cells about two months after transplant reportedly derived from several hundred expanded graft clones. Several patients had high TCRbeta diversity at day 60; it came from surviving recipient T cells and thymic progenitors. One year after transplant, T-cell counts and diversity came mostly from newly produced T cells.

The clonotype was recovered from a female patient between 2 and 15 years old who had a stem cell transplant for aplastic anemia, so the T cells may come from the graft donor. The chain combines TRBV7-2 with TRBJ2-5; D uncertain. The sequencing here drew on PBMCs, mostly from graft donor cells, taken 180 days after TCRalphabeta/CD19-depleted stem cell transplant. CDR3 protein: CASSLKRYGETQYF. Written as DNA, the CDR3 is TGTGCCAGCAGCTTAAAAAGATACGGGGAGACCCAGTACTTC.